The 5 T cell receptor beta chains presented below share a single source sample, sequenced in a study of regulatory T cells in long-lasting Graves disease. Construction of TCR beta libraries relied on iRepertoire HTBI primers and on Arm-PCR targeting CDR3 regions. TCRdb re-called the multiplex PCR reads with MiXCR, one entry per CDR3 protein. Of some 600,000 distinct CDR3 sequences in the sample, about 15% are singletons; the top ten hold approximately 12%. As to time point: newly diagnosed GD, antithyroid drugs for less than 3 months. PBMCs provided the RNA from which the TCR library was made. Separately, the same data were catalogued under a study of T cells in Graves' hyperthyroidism and ophthalmopathy.

The source material was peripheral blood mononuclear cells (PBMCs), sampled at new diagnosis, from a patient treated with antithyroid drugs. The receptors were gathered from a man aged 18-30 years with Graves disease.

CDR3: CSAPNPTSGRADTQYF. The CDR3 region has the DNA TGCAGTGCCCCCAACCCGACTAGCGGGAGAGCAGATACGCAGTATTTT. V and J are TRBV20-1 and TRBJ2-3; the match to TRBD2 covers 12 bases. With 6 bases clipped from V and 4 bases from J, the junction kept 11 bases outside the gene matches. The CDR3 has 16 amino acids. CDR1 is DFQATT, CDR2 SNEGSKA, per germline (reference sequence).

This clonotype has at least ten counts. The rearrangement links TRBV27 to TRBJ1-2; D possibly corresponds to TRBD1 (5 bases). CDR3 length: 15 residues. Germline CDR1 reads MNHEY; CDR2 reads SMNVEV (reference sequence). V lost 0 bases and J 6 bases, leaving 14 bases between the germline ends. CDR3 in DNA: TGTGCCAGCAGTTTATCGATGCAGGGTTTTGATGGCTACACCTTC. Translated: CASSLSMQGFDGYTF.

This clonotype was seen more than once but under ten times. The J gene is TRBJ2-6, the V gene TRBV19; D might be TRBD1 or TRBD2, each matching 5 bases. CDR1 is LNHDA, CDR2 SQIVND, per germline (reference sequence). V lost 9 bases to trimming and J lost 0 bases, with 18 bases between them. The CDR3 contains 17 residues. CDR3: CASRLGGWSSGANVLTF. For the CDR3, the DNA is TGTGCCAGCCGCCTTGGGGGATGGAGCTCTGGGGCCAACGTCCTGACTTTC.

This clonotype was counted between two and nine times. The CDR3 nucleotides are TGTGCCAGCAGCTTAGCGGGGACGGGAGGAAACACCATATATTTT. Translated, it gives CASSLAGTGGNTIYF. The V and J genes are TRBV7-6 and TRBJ1-3, with D maybe TRBD1 (5 bases). Germline V CDR1 and CDR2: SGHVS, FNYEAQ. V was cut by 0 bases and J by 4 bases, with 10 bases left in between. The length of the CDR3 is 15 residues.

This clonotype has at least ten counts. The rearrangement joins TRBV7-8 to TRBJ1-2, with D unclear. The CDR3 spans 16 residues. CDR1 and CDR2 (germline): SGHVS, FQNEAQ. The V and J ends lost 2 bases and 1 base respectively, with 14 bases between them. CDR3 sequence reads: CASSLSMPGSNYGYTF. The DNA for the CDR3 is TGTGCCAGCAGCTTAAGCATGCCGGGGAGTAACTATGGCTACACCTTC.